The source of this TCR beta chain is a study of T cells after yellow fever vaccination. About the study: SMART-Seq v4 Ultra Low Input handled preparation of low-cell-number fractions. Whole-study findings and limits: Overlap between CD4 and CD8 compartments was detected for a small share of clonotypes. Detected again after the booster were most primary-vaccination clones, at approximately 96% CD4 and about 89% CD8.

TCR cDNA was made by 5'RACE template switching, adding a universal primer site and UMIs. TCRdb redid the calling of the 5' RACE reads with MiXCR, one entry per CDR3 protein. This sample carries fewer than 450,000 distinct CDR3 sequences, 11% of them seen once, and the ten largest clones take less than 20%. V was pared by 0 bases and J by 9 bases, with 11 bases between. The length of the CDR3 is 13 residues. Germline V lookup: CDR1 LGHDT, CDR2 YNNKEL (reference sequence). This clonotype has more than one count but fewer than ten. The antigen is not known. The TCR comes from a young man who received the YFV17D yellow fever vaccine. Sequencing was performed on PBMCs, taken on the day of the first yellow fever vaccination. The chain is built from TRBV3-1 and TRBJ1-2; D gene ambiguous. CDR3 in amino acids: CASSQEVSTSYTF. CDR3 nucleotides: TGTGCCAGCAGCCAAGAAGTCTCTACGAGCTACACCTTC.